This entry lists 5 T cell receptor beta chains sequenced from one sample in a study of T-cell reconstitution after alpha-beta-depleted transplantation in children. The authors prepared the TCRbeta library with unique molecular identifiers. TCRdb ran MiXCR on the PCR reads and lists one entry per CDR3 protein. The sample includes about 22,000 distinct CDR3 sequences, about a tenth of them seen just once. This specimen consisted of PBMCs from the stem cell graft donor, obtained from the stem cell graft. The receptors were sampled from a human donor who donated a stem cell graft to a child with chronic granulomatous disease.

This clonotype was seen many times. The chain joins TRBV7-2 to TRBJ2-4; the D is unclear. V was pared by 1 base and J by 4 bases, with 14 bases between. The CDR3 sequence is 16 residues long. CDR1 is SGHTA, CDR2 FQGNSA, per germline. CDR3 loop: CASSLGPLTVKNIQYF. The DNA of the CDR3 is TGTGCCAGCAGCTTAGGTCCTTTGACGGTTAAAAACATTCAGTACTTC.

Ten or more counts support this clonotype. CDR3 nucleotides: TGTGCCAGCAGCTGGGACCTTTCTAGCGGGGGGGCCTCCCCCGAGCAGTACTTC. It specifies CASSWDLSSGGASPEQYF. This sequence joins TRBV28 and TRBJ2-7, with 12 bases fitting TRBD2. There are 18 residues in the CDR3. In germline, CDR1 is MDHEN, CDR2 SYDVKM. With 6 bases clipped from V and 6 bases from J, the junction kept 18 bases outside the gene matches.

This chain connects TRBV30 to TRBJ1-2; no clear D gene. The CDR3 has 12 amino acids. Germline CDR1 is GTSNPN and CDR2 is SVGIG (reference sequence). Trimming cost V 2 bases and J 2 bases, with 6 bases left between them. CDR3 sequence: CAWSIENYGYTF. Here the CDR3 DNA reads TGTGCCTGGAGTATCGAAAACTATGGCTACACCTTC.

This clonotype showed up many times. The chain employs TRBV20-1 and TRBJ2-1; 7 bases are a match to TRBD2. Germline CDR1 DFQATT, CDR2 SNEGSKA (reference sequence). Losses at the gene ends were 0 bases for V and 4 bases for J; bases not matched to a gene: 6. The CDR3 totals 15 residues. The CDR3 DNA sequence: TGCAGTGCTAGAGATTCGGCGGGGGAGTACAATGAGCAGTTCTTC. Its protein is CSARDSAGEYNEQFF.

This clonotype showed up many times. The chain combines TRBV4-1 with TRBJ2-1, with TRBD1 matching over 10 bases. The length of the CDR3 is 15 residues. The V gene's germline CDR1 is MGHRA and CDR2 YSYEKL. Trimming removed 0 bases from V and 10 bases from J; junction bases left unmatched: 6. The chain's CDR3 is CASSQEGTGDGEQFF. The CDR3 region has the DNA TGCGCCAGCAGCCAAGAAGGGACAGGGGACGGGGAGCAGTTCTTC.